These 8 T cell receptor beta chains were all obtained from the same sample, sequenced in a study of blood T cell repertoires in COVID-19. Libraries were prepared by immunoSEQ multiplex PCR; TCRdb keeps only in-frame clonotypes and omits some of them. The sample lists about 220,000 clones, 82% occurring once. The sequenced sample consisted of peripheral blood. The receptors shown here come from a woman of 80 years or more with acute or convalescent COVID-19.

This clone appeared once. The J gene is TRBJ2-1, the V gene TRBV2, with 14 bases matching TRBD2. The length of the CDR3 is 15 residues. The V gene's germline CDR1 is SNHLY and CDR2 FYNNEI. J gave up 6 bases and V 6 bases, and 4 bases lay outside the gene matches. The CDR3 nucleotides are TGTGCCAGCAGACCGACTAGCGGGGGGGCCAATGAGCAGTTCTTC. Its protein is CASRPTSGGANEQFF. Combining the CDR3 with reference TRBV2 and TRBJ2-1 gives the whole variable domain EPEVTQTPSHQVTQMGQEVILRCVPISNHLYFYWYRQILGQKVEFLVSFYNNEISEKSEIFDDQFSVERPDGSNFTLKIRSTKLEDSAMYFCASRPTSGGANEQFFGPGTRLTVL.

The rearrangement uses TRBV6-5 and TRBJ2-7; TRBD2 might be the D (6 bases). V was trimmed by 6 bases and J by 5 bases, leaving 17 bases between them. CDR1 and CDR2 from the germline V gene are MNHEY and SVGAGI. The CDR3 is 14 residues long. DNA of the CDR3: TGTGCCAGCAGGGTGATGGGGGAGCGGGACGAGCAGTACTTC. Translated, it gives CASRVMGERDEQYF.

This chain connects TRBV5-8 to TRBJ1-4; TRBD1 agrees at 8 bases. The CDR3 runs 16 residues. The germline CDR1 and CDR2 sequences are SGHTS and YDEGEE. The trim removed 5 bases at V and 5 bases at J, leaving 11 bases unmatched. This CDR3 is CASSSTQGARNEKLFF. DNA for the CDR3: TGTGCCAGCAGTTCTACCCAGGGGGCGCGGAATGAAAAACTGTTTTTT.

The chain employs TRBV11-3 and TRBJ1-2; D may be TRBD1 (6 bases). CDR3 length equals 15 residues. Looked up from germline, CDR1 is SGHNT and CDR2 is YENEEA. Trimming removed 0 bases from V and 1 base from J, with 9 bases in between. For the CDR3, the DNA is TGTGCCAGCAGCTTAGATGGGGGCCTTAACTATGGCTACACCTTC. Translating it yields CASSLDGGLNYGYTF. Variable domain in full (rest from reference TRBV11-3 and TRBJ1-2): EAGVVQSPRYKIIEKKQPVAFWCNPISGHNTLYWYLQNLGQGPELLIRYENEEAVDDSQLPKDRFSAERLKGVDSTLKIQPAELGDSAVYLCASSLDGGLNYGYTFGSGTRLTVV.

The chain employs TRBV3-1 (or the pseudogene TRBV3-2) and TRBJ2-5; D might be TRBD2 (5 bases). The CDR3 covers 15 residues. Trimming removed 1 base at V and 2 bases at J, with 11 bases between. The germline CDR1 and CDR2 sequences are LGHDT and YNNKEL (reference sequence). CDR3 DNA: TGTGCCAGCAGCCAAGTAGCGACTGCGCAAGAGACCCAGTACTTC. It yields the protein CASSQVATAQETQYF.

The chain couples TRBV7-2 to TRBJ1-4, with D tentatively TRBD1 (6 bases). V lost 7 bases, J lost 8 bases, and 20 bases lay in between. The CDR3 consists of 15 residues. Germline CDR1 SGHTA, CDR2 FQGNSA. The CDR3 sequence: CASTQGIADIEKLFF. DNA of the CDR3: TGTGCCAGCACCCAGGGGATTGCGGACATAGAAAAACTGTTTTTT.

The rearrangement joins TRBV2 to TRBJ2-1, with 8 nucleotides matching TRBD2. CDR1 is SNHLY, CDR2 FYNNEI, per germline. V was clipped by 6 bases and J by 6 bases; unmatched bases: 7. There are 14 residues in the CDR3. This chain's CDR3 is CASRTGGASNEQFF. Here the CDR3 DNA reads TGTGCCAGCAGGACGGGGGGGGCCAGCAATGAGCAGTTCTTC.

V usage is TRBV10-2 and J usage is TRBJ1-2, with TRBD1 matching over 8 bases. CDR1 and CDR2 from the germline V gene are WSHSY and SAAADI. J lost 5 bases, V lost 6 bases, and 5 bases had no gene match. This CDR3 is built from 13 residues. The CDR3 sequence: CASSRTGPYGYTF. CDR3 bases: TGCGCCAGCAGCAGGACAGGGCCGTATGGCTACACCTTC.